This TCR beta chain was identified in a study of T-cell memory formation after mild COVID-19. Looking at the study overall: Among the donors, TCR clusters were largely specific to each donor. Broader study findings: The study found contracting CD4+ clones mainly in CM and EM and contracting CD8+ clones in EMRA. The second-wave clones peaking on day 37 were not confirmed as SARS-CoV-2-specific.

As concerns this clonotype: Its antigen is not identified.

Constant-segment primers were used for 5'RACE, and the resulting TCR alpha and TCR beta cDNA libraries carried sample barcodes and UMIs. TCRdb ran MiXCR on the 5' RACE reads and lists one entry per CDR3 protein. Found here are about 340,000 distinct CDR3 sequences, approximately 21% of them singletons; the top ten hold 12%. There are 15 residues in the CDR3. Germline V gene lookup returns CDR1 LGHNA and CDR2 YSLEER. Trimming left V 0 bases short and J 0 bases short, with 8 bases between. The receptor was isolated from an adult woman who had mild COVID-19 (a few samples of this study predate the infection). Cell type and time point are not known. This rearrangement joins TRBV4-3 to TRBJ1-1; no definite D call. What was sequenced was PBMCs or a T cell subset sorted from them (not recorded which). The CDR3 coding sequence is TGCGCCAGCAGCCAAGACAGGACCTTGAACACTGAAGCTTTCTTT. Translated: CASSQDRTLNTEAFF.